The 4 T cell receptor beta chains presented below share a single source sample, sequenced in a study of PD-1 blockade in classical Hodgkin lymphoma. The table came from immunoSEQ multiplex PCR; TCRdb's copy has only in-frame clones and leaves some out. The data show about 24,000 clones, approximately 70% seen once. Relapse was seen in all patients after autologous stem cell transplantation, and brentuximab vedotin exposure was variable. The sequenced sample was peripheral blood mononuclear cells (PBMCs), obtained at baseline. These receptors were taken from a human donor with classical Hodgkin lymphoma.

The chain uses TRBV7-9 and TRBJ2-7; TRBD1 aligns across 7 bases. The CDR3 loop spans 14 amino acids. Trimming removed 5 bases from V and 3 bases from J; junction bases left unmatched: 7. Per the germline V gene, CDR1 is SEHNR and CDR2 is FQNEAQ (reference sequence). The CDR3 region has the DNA TGTGCCAGCAGCCCAAGACAGGGAGACTACGAGCAGTACTTC. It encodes CASSPRQGDYEQYF.

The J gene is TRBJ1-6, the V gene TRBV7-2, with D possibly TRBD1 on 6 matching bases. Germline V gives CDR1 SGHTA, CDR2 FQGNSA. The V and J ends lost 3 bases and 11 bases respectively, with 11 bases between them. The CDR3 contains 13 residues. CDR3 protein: CASSLDSETPLHF. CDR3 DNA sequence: TGTGCCAGCAGCTTGGACAGCGAAACACCCCTCCACTTT.

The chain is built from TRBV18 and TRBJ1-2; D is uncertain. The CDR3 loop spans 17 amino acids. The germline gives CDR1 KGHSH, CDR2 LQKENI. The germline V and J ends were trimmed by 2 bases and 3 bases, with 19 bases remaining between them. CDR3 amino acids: CASSPKVDRNFYYGYTF. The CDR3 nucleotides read TGTGCCAGCTCACCAAAGGTAGATCGGAACTTCTACTATGGCTACACCTTC.

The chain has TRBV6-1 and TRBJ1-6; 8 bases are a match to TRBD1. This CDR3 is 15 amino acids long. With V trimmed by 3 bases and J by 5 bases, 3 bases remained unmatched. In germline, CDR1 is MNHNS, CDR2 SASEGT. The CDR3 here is CASSEVRGHNSPLHF. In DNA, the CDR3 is TGTGCCAGCAGTGAGGTCAGGGGGCATAATTCACCCCTCCACTTT.